A selection of T cell receptor beta chains follows, all from one sample in a study of type 1 regulatory T cells. Their antigens remain unidentified. TCRdb re-analysed the reads in MiXCR, keeping a single row per CDR3 protein. The sample contains some 60,000 distinct CDR3 sequences, roughly 60% of which appear only once. Sample: cultured non-Tr1 T cells, either the whole culture or a sorted T cell fraction (not recorded which). Source of these receptors: a human donor in good health. Each CDR3 is given with its conserved first and last residue. D genes are given only for firm matches. The listing skips clone size in some rows; elsewhere it reads once, few, many or a size class.

j_call clone_size v_call d_call cdr3_aa cdr3_nt
TRBJ2-7 once TRBV18 TRBD2 CASSARRSGIGGEQYF TGTGCCAGCTCAGCACGGAGGAGCGGGATTGGGGGCGAGCAGTACTTC
TRBJ2-7 NA TRBV3-1 NA CASSQGQVFYEQYF TGTGCCAGCAGCCAAGGACAGGTTTTTTACGAGCAGTACTTC
TRBJ2-3 few TRBV3-1 TRBD2 CASSQVSSGSFTDTQYF TGTGCCAGCAGCCAAGTCTCTAGCGGGAGCTTCACAGATACGCAGTATTTT
TRBJ2-7 NA TRBV11-2 NA CASSLVGQNEQYF TGTGCCAGCAGCTTAGTGGGTCAGAACGAGCAGTACTTC
TRBJ1-4 NA TRBV7-2 TRBD1 CASRTSGTGLEKLFF TGTGCCAGCAGAACCTCCGGGACAGGGTTGGAAAAACTGTTTTTT
TRBJ2-2 NA TRBV25-1 TRBD1 CASSLGTDTGELFF TGTGCCAGCAGTCTTGGGACAGACACCGGGGAGCTGTTTTTT
TRBJ2-1 NA TRBV10-3 TRBD2 CAISEASGRGSGEQFF TGTGCCATCAGTGAGGCTAGCGGGAGGGGATCAGGTGAGCAGTTCTTC
TRBJ1-6 NA TRBV6-2/TRBV6-3 NA CASSRNRVTISPLHF TGTGCCAGCAGTAGGAACCGGGTTACGATTTCACCCCTCCACTTT
TRBJ1-1 NA TRBV12-3/TRBV12-4 NA CASSLSSNTEAFF TGTGCCAGCAGTTTGAGTTCGAACACTGAAGCTTTCTTT
TRBJ2-7 NA TRBV20-1 NA CSAVGLKAYEQYF TGCAGTGCTGTCGGACTTAAAGCATACGAGCAGTACTTC
TRBJ2-3 NA TRBV29-1 TRBD1 CSVGPGGLNTQYF TGCAGCGTTGGGCCAGGGGGCTTGAATACGCAGTATTTT
TRBJ2-1 NA TRBV24-1 TRBD2 CATSDSGNSGSIVDEQFF TGTGCCACCAGTGATTCAGGTAATAGCGGGAGTATTGTGGATGAGCAGTTCTTC
TRBJ2-1 NA TRBV7-9 NA CAGLAFPSSYNEQFF TGTGCCGGACTGGCTTTTCCAAGCTCCTACAATGAGCAGTTCTTC
TRBJ2-3 NA TRBV27 TRBD2 CASSFDGRAGTDTQYF TGTGCCAGCAGTTTTGACGGGAGGGCCGGTACAGATACGCAGTATTTT
TRBJ2-7 many TRBV4-3 NA CASPDRRNPYEQYF TGCGCCAGCCCCGACCGACGAAATCCCTACGAGCAGTACTTC
TRBJ2-5 NA TRBV5-1 NA CASSNIAAPQETQYF TGCGCCAGCAGCAACATAGCGGCCCCACAAGAGACCCAGTACTTC
TRBJ2-3 NA TRBV5-1 TRBD2 CASSLGAGETDTQYF TGCGCCAGCAGCTTGGGAGCGGGGGAGACAGATACGCAGTATTTT
TRBJ2-7 few TRBV27 TRBD1 CASQAGQGPYEQYF TGTGCCAGCCAAGCCGGACAGGGACCGTACGAGCAGTACTTC
TRBJ2-2 few TRBV18 NA CASSPLLSGTGELFF TGTGCCAGCTCACCACTCTTGAGTGGGACCGGGGAGCTGTTTTTT
TRBJ2-1 NA TRBV5-1 TRBD2 CASLPGTSGNEQFF TGCGCCAGCTTACCCGGGACTAGCGGCAATGAGCAGTTCTTC
TRBJ2-3 few TRBV10-2 NA CASSGGRTDTQYF TGCGCCAGCAGTGGTGGCCGAACAGATACGCAGTATTTT